This T cell receptor beta chain was identified in a study of read filtering for tumor transcriptome and immune sequencing. Every patient had bone marrow sampled while the disease was active. The CDR3 spans 14 residues. Germline V gene sequence: CDR1 SGHVS, CDR2 FQNEAQ. Germline trimming cut 5 bases from V and 5 bases from J; bases unmatched to any gene: 9. Study findings and constraints: In IR-seq, single-read clonotypes were approximately 79% of clonotypes but approximately 3.5% of reads.

This library used roughly 400 ng RNA and molecular barcoded adaptors spanning alpha/delta and beta/gamma chains. TCRdb recomputed calls from the reads with MiXCR, one row per CDR3 protein. The sample consists of under 150,000 distinct CDR3 sequences, approximately 13% of them appearing once. This clonotype was detected many times. Its specificity is not known. The chain uses TRBV7-8 and TRBJ2-7; TRBD1 aligns across 7 bases. This sequence originates from a donor aged 40 or older with multiple myeloma. The sample taken for sequencing was a population of CD138-negative cells sorted from bone marrow. In DNA form, the CDR3 reads TGTGCCAGCAGCCCGACAGGGAGTAAGAACGAGCAGTACTTC. Its protein product is CASSPTGSKNEQYF.